The source of this TCR beta chain is a study of neoadjuvant anti-PD-1 for oral cavity cancer. Sequenced by immunoSEQ multiplex PCR; TCRdb stores in-frame clones only, minus some. The table has around 17,000 clones, 60% to 70% seen once. This CDR3 region has 15 residues. Trimming at V came to 0 bases and at J to 6 bases, leaving 7 bases not matched to a gene. Germline lookup yields CDR1 SGDLS and CDR2 YYNGEE. The specimen comprised PBMCs, sampled before nivolumab (anti-PD-1) treatment. This TCR was sampled from a person between 40 and 85 years old with oral cavity squamous cell carcinoma. The chain links TRBV9 to TRBJ2-7, with 9 positions matching TRBD2. CDR3 bases: TGTGCCAGCAGCGTAGGTAGCGGGAGTCTGGGCGAGCAGTACTTC. It yields the protein CASSVGSGSLGEQYF. The whole variable domain, remainder taken from reference TRBV9 and TRBJ2-7, is DSGVTQTPKHLITATGQRVTLRCSPRSGDLSVYWYQQSLDQGLQFLIQYYNGEERAKGNILERFSAQQFPDLHSELNLSSLELGDSALYFCASSVGSGSLGEQYFGPGTRLTVT.